Given below is one T cell receptor (beta chain) in context. The data derive from a study of control samples from healthy donors and cancer patients. Between the trimmed V and J ends, which lost 0 bases and 4 bases, there was a span of 16 bases. The CDR3 loop spans 16 amino acids. Germline CDR1 and CDR2: MGHRA and YSYEKL. Only in-frame clones appear in the TCRdb table, and some are missing; sequencing was by immunoSEQ multiplex PCR. The table has hundreds of thousands of clones, 75% to 95% seen once; the top ten hold approximately 6.3%. The specimen sequenced was PBMCs. The chain is built from TRBV4-1 and TRBJ2-7, with D possibly matching TRBD1 (7 bases). The clonotype was recovered from a man aged 35-49 years with head and neck cancer. The CDR3 DNA is TGCGCCAGCAGCCAAGATGCCGCGACAGGGAGGTACGAGCAGTACTTC. Residues: CASSQDAATGRYEQYF.